Included here is one T cell receptor beta chain sequence, with context. What it recognizes is unknown. This sample was included in a study of T cell responses to AZD1222 COVID-19 vaccine. Study-level findings and limits: At baseline, just six or seven AZD1222 recipients tested seropositive.

Assay: immunoSEQ multiplex PCR; the TCRdb copy retains only in-frame clones and omits some. The table has approximately 140,000 clones, around 90% seen once. Combined were second doses at about 4 or about 12 weeks. Trimming removed 5 bases at V and 6 bases at J, with 14 bases between. CDR1 MDHEN and CDR2 SYDVKM come from the germline V gene. The CDR3 is 14 residues long. This receptor was obtained from an adult who received the AZD1222 COVID-19 vaccine. This rearrangement joins TRBV28 to TRBJ1-5; tentatively, D is TRBD1 (6 bases). Sequencing was performed on peripheral blood, taken 28 days after the second AZD1222 dose. The DNA for the CDR3 is TGTGCCAGCAGTGTAGGGGGAGCGGGTCAGCCCCAGCATTTT. It yields the protein CASSVGGAGQPQHF.